Listed here are 8 T cell receptor beta chains from one sample, sequenced in a study of shared clonotypes between healthy human individuals. Assay: immunoSEQ multiplex PCR; the TCRdb copy retains only in-frame clones and omits some. The sample consists of some 1,400,000 clones, approximately 97% of them appearing once. Sequencing was carried out using naive CD4+ T cells sorted from blood. Subset given: CD45RA+ positively selected. These receptors were collected from a man aged 30-40 years in good health.

V and J are TRBV7-2 and TRBJ2-1; possibly TRBD1 for D (8 bases). V dropped 5 bases and J dropped 2 bases, with 16 bases sitting between them. The CDR3 contains 16 residues. The germline CDR1 and CDR2 sequences are SGHTA and FQGNSA. CDR3 DNA sequence: TGTGCCAGCAGCCCCACAGGGGGGAGGGCCTACAATGAGCAGTTCTTC. This gives the protein CASSPTGGRAYNEQFF.

The chain couples TRBV19 to TRBJ2-7; TRBD1 aligns across 8 bases. Germline CDR1 is LNHDA and CDR2 is SQIVND (reference sequence). The CDR3 is made up of 14 amino acids. Germline trimming cut 5 bases from V and 6 bases from J; bases unmatched to any gene: 9. The CDR3 protein is CASSFLDRAAEQYF. CDR3 bases: TGTGCCAGTAGTTTCCTGGACAGGGCCGCCGAGCAGTACTTC.

J is TRBJ2-1 and V is TRBV4-3, with 10 bases matching TRBD1. The length of the CDR3 is 14 residues. The V gene end was trimmed by 3 bases and the J gene end by 6 bases; junction bases not matched to a gene: 2. Germline V gene lookup returns CDR1 LGHNA and CDR2 YSLEER. The CDR3 region has the DNA TGCGCCAGCAGCCACCGGACAGGGGGCAATGAGCAGTTCTTC. Protein: CASSHRTGGNEQFF.

The gene calls are TRBV2 and TRBJ2-5; TRBD2 matches 8 bases. This CDR3 region has 13 residues. The germline V gene has CDR1 SNHLY and CDR2 FYNNEI. Germline trimming cut 8 bases from V and 5 bases from J; bases unmatched to any gene: 7. Here the CDR3 DNA reads TGTGCCAGCTCACTAGCGGCCCCTGAGACCCAGTACTTC. Translation gives CASSLAAPETQYF.

CDR3 region: CASSFLSEPYNEQFF. In DNA form, the CDR3 reads TGTGCCAGCAGTTTTTTGTCAGAGCCCTACAATGAGCAGTTCTTC. This chain uses TRBV28 with TRBJ2-1; D ambiguous. CDR3 length: 15 residues. The germline V gene encodes CDR1 MDHEN and CDR2 SYDVKM. V lost 3 bases and J 2 bases, leaving 11 bases between the germline ends.

In DNA form, the CDR3 reads TGTGCCAGCAGCATGCCGGGACAGGGACCCAAACTGTTTTTT. It specifies CASSMPGQGPKLFF. This chain connects TRBV12-1 to TRBJ1-4; the table's D call, TRBD1, was not checked against the DNA. TRBV12-1 is reported as a pseudogene. The CDR3 extends over 14 amino acids.

The chain joins TRBV6-5 to TRBJ1-5, with TRBD1 matching 7 bases. Germline CDR1 and CDR2: MNHEY and SVGAGI. There are 15 residues in the CDR3. Germline trimming cut 5 bases from V and 1 base from J; bases unmatched to any gene: 5. The CDR3 sequence is CASSTQGQSNQPQHF. In nucleotides, the CDR3 is TGTGCCAGCAGTACCCAGGGACAGAGCAATCAGCCCCAGCATTTT.

V is TRBV2 and J is TRBJ1-2, with D unclear. The V end lost 8 bases, the J end lost 4 bases, and 17 bases lay between the germline ends. This CDR3 has 14 residues. Germline V gene lookup returns CDR1 SNHLY and CDR2 FYNNEI. CDR3 sequence: CASVYYTLVYGYTF. CDR3 bases: TGTGCCAGCGTCTATTATACACTGGTCTATGGCTACACCTTC.